These 28 T cell receptor beta chains came from one sample sequenced in a study of cytomegalovirus exposure and HLA in healthy donors. The PCR ran on 60 Vbeta and 13 Jbeta primers. Assay: immunoSEQ multiplex PCR; the TCRdb copy retains only in-frame clones and omits some. Seen here are 150,000 to 200,000 clones, around 80% observed once, and the top ten hold around 1%. The sample comprised PBMCs. The receptors shown here come from a woman aged 40 to 50 in good health and CMV-seronegative.

The chain links TRBV29-1 to TRBJ2-7, with TRBD2 identical over 8 bases. The CDR3 runs to 14 residues. V lost 4 bases to trimming and J lost 3 bases; unmatched junction nucleotides: 8. Germline CDR1 is SQVTM and CDR2 is ANQGSEA. The CDR3 DNA follows: TGCAGCGTTGTAAGCGCCGGGACTAGCTACGAGCAGTACTTC. Translated, it gives CSVVSAGTSYEQYF.

V is TRBV5-6 and J is TRBJ1-4; no reliable D call. Per the germline V gene, CDR1 is SGHDT and CDR2 is YYEEEE. CDR3 length equals 16 residues. V was trimmed by 0 bases and J by 1 base, leaving 10 bases between them. As DNA, the CDR3 is TGTGCCAGCAGCTTGGGTCTACCTGTAACTAATGAAAAACTGTTTTTT. This codes for CASSLGLPVTNEKLFF.

The chain carries TRBV7-8 and TRBJ2-5; 11 nucleotides line up with TRBD1. This CDR3 spans 15 amino acids. Germline CDR1 reads SGHVS; CDR2 reads FQNEAQ. V shed 4 bases, J shed 4 bases, and the junction held 5 bases outside the gene matches. CDR3 nucleotides: TGTGCCAGCAGCTCCTACGGGACAGGGGGAGAGACCCAGTACTTC. It specifies CASSSYGTGGETQYF. The complete variable domain, with remaining parts taken from reference TRBV7-8 and TRBJ2-5, reads GAGVSQSPRYKVAKRGQDVALRCDPISGHVSLFWYQQALGQGPEFLTYFQNEAQLDKSGLPSDRFFAERPEGSVSTLKIQRTQQEDSAVYLCASSSYGTGGETQYFGPGTRLLVL.

The chain joins TRBV5-1 to TRBJ2-1; D unresolved. Germline CDR1 is SGHRS and CDR2 is YFSETQ. This CDR3 region has 12 residues. V lost 2 bases and J 7 bases, leaving 7 bases between the germline ends. The CDR3 region has the DNA TGCGCCAGCAGCTTATTAGAGAATGAGCAGTTCTTC. Translation: CASSLLENEQFF.

V and J are TRBV6-1 and TRBJ2-1; 16 bases map to TRBD2. V was pared by 2 bases and J by 10 bases, with 5 bases of the junction left unmatched. The CDR3 extends over 16 amino acids. Germline-derived CDR1 and CDR2 are MNHNS and SASEGT. The CDR3 sequence is CASSETGTSGREEQFF. The CDR3 nucleotides read TGTGCCAGCAGTGAAACCGGGACTAGCGGGAGGGAGGAGCAGTTCTTC.

The rearrangement joins TRBV30 to TRBJ2-2, with D unresolved. Trimming took 5 bases from V and 0 from J, leaving 7 bases between them. The CDR3 spans 13 residues. Germline CDR1 reads GTSNPN; CDR2 reads SVGIG (reference sequence). CDR3 bases: TGTGCCTGGGGAGAGGCGAACACCGGGGAGCTGTTTTTT. It is translated as CAWGEANTGELFF. Full variable domain (rest looked up from reference TRBV30 and TRBJ2-2): SQTIHQWPATLVQPVGSPLSLECTVEGTSNPNLYWYRQAAGRGLQLLFYSVGIGQISSEVPQNLSASRPQDRQFILSSKKLLLSDSGFYLCAWGEANTGELFFGEGSRLTVL.

The V gene is TRBV2, the J gene TRBJ2-1; 7 bases agree with TRBD1. Germline CDR1 and CDR2: SNHLY and FYNNEI. V shed 8 bases and J 0 bases; nucleotides not matched to a gene: 10. There are 16 residues in the CDR3. Written as DNA, the CDR3 is TGTGCCAGCGGGAAACACAGGGGTGGCTCCTACAATGAGCAGTTCTTC. The encoded protein is CASGKHRGGSYNEQFF.

V gene TRBV5-1 combines with J gene TRBJ2-7, with TRBD1 matching 7 bases. The CDR3 covers 14 residues. Germline V gives CDR1 SGHRS, CDR2 YFSETQ. V trimming: 1 base; J trimming: 6 bases; junction bases outside the gene matches: 7. CDR3 residues: CASSLRQGDSEQYF. DNA for the CDR3: TGCGCCAGCAGCTTGAGACAGGGCGATAGCGAGCAGTACTTC.

The rearrangement joins TRBV5-6 to TRBJ2-7; D ambiguous. V dropped 2 bases and J dropped 6 bases, with 6 bases sitting between them. This CDR3 has 11 amino acids. Germline V lookup: CDR1 SGHDT, CDR2 YYEEEE. This CDR3 reads CASSFQAEQYF. CDR3 nucleotide sequence: TGTGCCAGCAGCTTTCAAGCCGAGCAGTACTTC.

The chain has TRBV9 and TRBJ1-2; maybe TRBD1 (5 bases). V lost 0 bases and J lost 7, with 10 bases in between. The CDR3 is 13 residues long. Germline V gene lookup returns CDR1 SGDLS and CDR2 YYNGEE. In DNA, the CDR3 is TGTGCCAGCAGCGTAGAGCTCGGGGGTGGCTACACCTTC. Translation gives CASSVELGGGYTF.

The V gene is TRBV30, the J gene TRBJ1-3; the D is unclear. This CDR3 has 13 amino acids. Per germline, CDR1 GTSNPN and CDR2 SVGIG (reference sequence). Trimming pared 5 bases from V and 0 bases from J, leaving 8 bases between. CDR3 residues: CAWAPSSGNTIYF. The CDR3 DNA reads TGTGCCTGGGCTCCCAGCTCTGGAAACACCATATATTTT.

The V call is TRBV11-2, the J call TRBJ2-7; D is uncertain. CDR1 is SGHAT and CDR2 is FQNNGV in the germline V gene. The ends were cut back, 1 base at V and 3 bases at J, with 13 bases in the middle. This CDR3 contains 15 residues. CDR3 DNA: TGTGCCAGCAGCTTAGTCGGTCGGTCGGGCTACGAGCAGTACTTC. Amino acid sequence: CASSLVGRSGYEQYF.

DNA for the CDR3: TGTGCCATCAGAAAACAGGGGGCAGGAGGTACTGAAGCTTTCTTT. Residues: CAIRKQGAGGTEAFF. The chain has TRBV10-3 and TRBJ1-1; 9 positions match TRBD1. CDR1 and CDR2 from the germline V gene are ENHRY and SYGVKD. This CDR3 spans 15 amino acids. V was clipped by 6 bases and J by 5 bases; unmatched bases: 10.

The chain joins TRBV15 to TRBJ2-5; D may be TRBD1 (7 bases). V was cut by 0 bases and J by 1 base, with 9 bases left in between. Per germline, CDR1 LNHNV and CDR2 YYDKDF (reference sequence). The CDR3 runs to 15 residues. This CDR3 is CATSRDQGGQETQYF. In DNA, the CDR3 is TGTGCCACCAGCAGAGATCAGGGGGGCCAAGAGACCCAGTACTTC.

The sample holds a few counts of this clone. The chain couples TRBV10-3 to TRBJ1-5, with TRBD1 as a possible D gene (6 bases). The V end lost 5 bases, the J end lost 5 bases, and 10 bases lay between the germline ends. Germline V gives CDR1 ENHRY, CDR2 SYGVKD. This CDR3 is built from 13 residues. The chain's CDR3 is CAISQGTDQPQHF. In DNA, the CDR3 is TGTGCCATCAGTCAGGGGACCGATCAGCCCCAGCATTTT.

This clone was recorded only once. The J gene is TRBJ2-2, the V gene TRBV7-9; D is perhaps TRBD2 (5 bases). This CDR3 is built from 15 residues. V lost 3 bases and J 6 bases, leaving 14 bases between the germline ends. The V gene's germline CDR1 is SEHNR and CDR2 FQNEAQ (reference sequence). CDR3 in DNA: TGTGCCAGCAGCTTTCATCGGGAAAGTTCCGGGGAGCTGTTTTTT. It specifies CASSFHRESSGELFF. The variable domain in full, with the rest retrieved from reference TRBV7-9 and TRBJ2-2, is DTGVSQNPRHKITKRGQNVTFRCDPISEHNRLYWYRQTLGQGPEFLTYFQNEAQLEKSRLLSDRFSAERPKGSFSTLEIQRTEQGDSAMYLCASSFHRESSGELFFGEGSRLTVL.

This clone was observed a handful of times. The chain carries TRBV30 and TRBJ2-5; D not resolved. CDR1 and CDR2 (germline): GTSNPN, SVGIG (reference sequence). The CDR3 consists of 15 residues. The V gene lost 4 bases and the J gene lost 4 bases, with 19 bases spanning the gap. CDR3 coding DNA: TGTGCCTGGACTAGGAATTCGGCAAGTGGAGAGACCCAGTACTTC. Translation: CAWTRNSASGETQYF.

This clone was recorded a few times. The rearrangement uses TRBV7-9 and TRBJ2-1; D is ambiguous. Trimming stripped 10 bases from V and 9 bases from J, with 10 bases between. The germline gives CDR1 SEHNR, CDR2 FQNEAQ (reference sequence). The CDR3 loop spans 10 amino acids. CDR3 bases: TGTGCCACCTCCCTCAGTGAGCAGTTCTTC. Translated, it gives CATSLSEQFF. The variable domain in full, with the rest retrieved from reference TRBV7-9 and TRBJ2-1, is DTGVSQNPRHKITKRGQNVTFRCDPISEHNRLYWYRQTLGQGPEFLTYFQNEAQLEKSRLLSDRFSAERPKGSFSTLEIQRTEQGDSAMYLCATSLSEQFFGPGTRLTVL.

The chain employs TRBV6-1 and TRBJ2-7, with D perhaps matching TRBD1 (5 bases). Germline loops: CDR1 MNHNS, CDR2 SASEGT. CDR3 length: 14 residues. Trimming removed 6 bases from V and 5 bases from J, with 17 bases in between. In DNA, the CDR3 is TGTGCCAGCAGACTCAGGGAAAGTGGCAACGAGCAGTACTTC. Translating it yields CASRLRESGNEQYF.

J is TRBJ1-5 and V is TRBV2; 7 nucleotides align to TRBD1. V was clipped by 3 bases and J by 5 bases; unmatched bases: 1. The CDR3 has 13 residues. CDR1 is SNHLY, CDR2 FYNNEI, per germline. The CDR3 DNA sequence: TGTGCCAGCAGTGAGGACAGGTATCAGCCCCAGCATTTT. Amino acids: CASSEDRYQPQHF.

The chain combines TRBV7-6 with TRBJ2-3, with unresolved D. The CDR3 extends over 14 amino acids. The germline V and J ends were trimmed by 6 bases and 0 bases, with 10 bases remaining between them. Germline CDR1 and CDR2: SGHVS and FNYEAQ. CDR3 in amino acids: CASSFSPSTDTQYF. In DNA, the CDR3 is TGTGCCAGCAGTTTTAGTCCTAGCACAGATACGCAGTATTTT.

The chain combines TRBV7-9 with TRBJ2-7; possible D gene TRBD2, 5 bases. This CDR3 is built from 14 residues. Looked up from germline, CDR1 is SEHNR and CDR2 is FQNEAQ (reference sequence). V was shortened by 1 base and J by 2 bases, with 9 bases between the two germline ends. This CDR3 is CASSLDGVPYEQYF. In nucleotides, the CDR3 is TGTGCCAGCAGCTTAGACGGGGTTCCCTACGAGCAGTACTTC. The full variable domain, its missing parts supplied by reference TRBV7-9 and TRBJ2-7, is DTGVSQNPRHKITKRGQNVTFRCDPISEHNRLYWYRQTLGQGPEFLTYFQNEAQLEKSRLLSDRFSAERPKGSFSTLEIQRTEQGDSAMYLCASSLDGVPYEQYFGPGTRLTVT.

This clone is a singleton in its sample. The chain recombines TRBV5-1 with TRBJ2-1; TRBD2 matches at 7 bases. The CDR3 has 14 amino acids. J lost 7 bases, V lost 0 bases, and 4 bases had no gene match. Germline CDR1 SGHRS, CDR2 YFSETQ. This CDR3 is CASSLAVAGNEQFF. CDR3 sequence (DNA): TGCGCCAGCAGCTTGGCGGTAGCGGGTAATGAGCAGTTCTTC.

The chain uses TRBV9 and TRBJ1-1; a weak D match, TRBD1 (6 bases). The CDR3 extends over 14 amino acids. CDR1 and CDR2 from the germline V gene are SGDLS and YYNGEE. Trimming shortened V by 4 bases and J by 0 bases, and 10 bases separated the two germline ends. CDR3 loop: CASSRRDMNTEAFF. The DNA for the CDR3 is TGTGCCAGCAGCCGCCGGGACATGAACACTGAAGCTTTCTTT.

The rearrangement links TRBV19 to TRBJ2-7, with 7 positions matching TRBD2. V shed 3 bases and J 5 bases; nucleotides not matched to a gene: 7. The CDR3 length is 14 residues. CDR1 is LNHDA, CDR2 SQIVND, per germline (reference sequence). CDR3 nucleotide sequence: TGTGCCAGTAGTATTGGGAGGGCTAAGGACGAGCAGTACTTC. It specifies CASSIGRAKDEQYF.

This chain joins TRBV6-5 and TRBJ2-3, with a weak D call TRBD2 (6 bases). Germline assignment: CDR1 MNHEY and CDR2 SVGAGI. The CDR3 covers 16 residues. Trimming removed 2 bases from V and 6 bases from J, with 18 bases in between. The DNA for the CDR3 is TGTGCCAGCAGTTACACCGGTGGGCTAGCGTCGGATACGCAGTATTTT. Residues: CASSYTGGLASDTQYF.

In this sample, this clone turned up once. The chain employs TRBV2 and TRBJ2-1, with D possibly matching TRBD1 (5 bases). Germline V CDR1 and CDR2: SNHLY, FYNNEI. The CDR3 runs to 15 residues. The V end lost 6 bases, the J end lost 8 bases, and 20 bases lay between the germline ends. CDR3 protein: CASRDRQRRWDEQFF. The CDR3 bases are TGTGCCAGCAGAGATCGACAGAGGCGATGGGATGAGCAGTTCTTC.

This clone turned up a few times. The CDR3 loop reads CSVEDGSIQYF. The CDR3 nucleotides read TGCAGCGTTGAAGATGGGAGCATTCAGTACTTC. The chain links TRBV29-1 to TRBJ2-4, with D possibly TRBD2 on 5 matching bases. The CDR3 consists of 11 residues. Trimming stripped 0 bases from V and 9 bases from J, with 6 bases between. The V gene's germline CDR1 is SQVTM and CDR2 ANQGSEA.